This T cell receptor beta chain was identified in a study of blood T cells in healthy people across ages. Study-level points and caveats: A greater number of naive CD4+ cells and higher diversity distinguished long-lived donors from aged donors. Significant beta diversity loss was already apparent by age approximately 36, declining roughly linearly.

Germline CDR1 is LGHDT and CDR2 is YNNKEL (reference sequence). With V trimmed by 8 bases and J by 6 bases, 4 bases remained unmatched. The CDR3 covers 13 residues. Worth noting for this clonotype: As yet, its antigen is unknown.

The study isolated at least 6 million PBMCs from each sample. A second PCR of about 7 to 11 cycles used a sample-barcoded 5' primer and a J-beta primer mix. From each sample, at least 2.5 million paired-end reads containing CDR3 were obtained. Each CDR3 protein is one row after TCRdb ran MiXCR on the 5' RACE reads. The sample carries about 1.6 million distinct CDR3 sequences, roughly a third recorded once. This chain uses TRBV3-1 with TRBJ2-3; the match to TRBD2 covers 11 bases. Sequenced: blood. This TCR was sampled from a woman in her 30s in good health. The CDR3 sequence is CASQLAGADTQYF. Written as DNA, the CDR3 is TGTGCCAGCCAACTAGCGGGGGCGGATACGCAGTATTTT.